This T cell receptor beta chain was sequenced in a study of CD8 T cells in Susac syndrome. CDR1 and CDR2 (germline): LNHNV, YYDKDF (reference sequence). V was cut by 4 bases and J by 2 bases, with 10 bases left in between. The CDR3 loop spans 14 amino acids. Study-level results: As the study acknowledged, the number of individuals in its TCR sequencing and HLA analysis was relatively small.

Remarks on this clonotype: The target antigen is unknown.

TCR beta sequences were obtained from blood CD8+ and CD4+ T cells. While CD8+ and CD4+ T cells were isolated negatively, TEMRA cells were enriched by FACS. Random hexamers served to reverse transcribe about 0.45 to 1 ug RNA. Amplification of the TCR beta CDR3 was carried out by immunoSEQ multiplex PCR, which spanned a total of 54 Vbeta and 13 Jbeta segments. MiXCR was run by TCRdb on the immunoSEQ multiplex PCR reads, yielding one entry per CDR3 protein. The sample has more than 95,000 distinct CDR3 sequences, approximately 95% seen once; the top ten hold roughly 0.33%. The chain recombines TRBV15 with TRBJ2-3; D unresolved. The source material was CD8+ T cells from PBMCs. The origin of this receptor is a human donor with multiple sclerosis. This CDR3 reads CATSIYRNTDTQYF. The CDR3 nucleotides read TGTGCCACCAGCATATACAGAAACACAGATACGCAGTATTTT.